Listed here are 2 T cell receptor beta chains from one sample, sequenced in a study of T cell responses to AZD1222 COVID-19 vaccine. TCRdb's copy holds only in-frame clones and misses some; the assay was immunoSEQ multiplex PCR. The data show about 110,000 clones, approximately 90% seen once. This material consisted of peripheral blood, taken on day 0 of MenACWY control vaccination. All receptors come from an adult in good health.

The chain carries TRBV19 and TRBJ1-2; no reliable D call. Trimming shortened V by 3 bases and J by 2 bases, and 19 bases separated the two germline ends. Germline values: CDR1 LNHDA, CDR2 SQIVND (reference sequence). The CDR3 totals 17 residues. The CDR3 spells CASSITSFVEQNYGYTF. The CDR3 nucleotides are TGTGCCAGTAGTATTACTAGTTTTGTTGAACAGAACTATGGCTACACCTTC.

The count of this clone is one. The V and J genes are TRBV28 and TRBJ2-2; 15 positions match TRBD2. This CDR3 spans 17 amino acids. With 3 bases clipped from V and 6 bases from J, the junction kept 5 bases outside the gene matches. Germline-derived CDR1 and CDR2 are MDHEN and SYDVKM. CDR3 loop: CASSFWGLAGGPGELFF. In DNA form, the CDR3 reads TGTGCCAGCAGTTTCTGGGGACTAGCGGGGGGTCCCGGGGAGCTGTTTTTT.